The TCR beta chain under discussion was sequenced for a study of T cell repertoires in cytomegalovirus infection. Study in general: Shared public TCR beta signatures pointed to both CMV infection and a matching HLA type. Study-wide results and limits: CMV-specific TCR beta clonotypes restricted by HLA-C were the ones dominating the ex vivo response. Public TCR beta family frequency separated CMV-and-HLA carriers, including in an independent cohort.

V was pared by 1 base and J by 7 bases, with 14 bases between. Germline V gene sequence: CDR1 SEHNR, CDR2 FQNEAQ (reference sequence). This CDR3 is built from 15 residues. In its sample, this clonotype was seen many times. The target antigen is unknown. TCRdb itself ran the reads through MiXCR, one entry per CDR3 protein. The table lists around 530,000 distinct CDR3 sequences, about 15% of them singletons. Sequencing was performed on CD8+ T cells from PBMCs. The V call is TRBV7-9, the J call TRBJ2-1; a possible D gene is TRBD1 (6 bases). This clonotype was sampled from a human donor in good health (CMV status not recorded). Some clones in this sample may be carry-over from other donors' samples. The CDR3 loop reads CASSLDRVGGNEQFF. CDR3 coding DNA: TGTGCCAGCAGCTTAGACAGGGTTGGAGGTAATGAGCAGTTCTTC.